Shown below are 12 T cell receptor beta chains from a single sample sequenced in a study of identical twins. Using its own MiXCR run on the 5' RACE reads, TCRdb lists one record per CDR3 protein. The sample has about 460,000 distinct CDR3 sequences; more than 13% are singletons. These data are also associated with another study on yellow fever vaccine responses in identical twins.

Material for sequencing was CD4+ T cells sorted from blood. Receptor source: a woman aged 18-29 years in good health.

This chain uses TRBV25-1 with TRBJ1-3; D is unclear. The V gene's germline CDR1 is MGHDK and CDR2 SYGVNS. V gave up 2 bases and J gave up 1 base, with 9 bases separating them. The CDR3 totals 15 residues. CDR3 coding DNA: TGTGCCAGCAGTGAAGGCAGCCTTTCTGGAAACACCATATATTTT. Amino acid sequence: CASSEGSLSGNTIYF.

This clonotype was observed at least ten times. This chain joins TRBV5-1 and TRBJ2-1; D is possibly TRBD1 or TRBD2 (5 bases each). The CDR3 runs to 14 residues. Trimming cost V 4 bases and J 3 bases, with 11 bases left between them. The germline V gene encodes CDR1 SGHRS and CDR2 YFSETQ. The CDR3 DNA sequence: TGCGCCAGCAGCCCAGGGACGGACTACAATGAGCAGTTCTTC. Amino acids: CASSPGTDYNEQFF.

V is TRBV5-1 and J is TRBJ2-7; unclear D gene. Trimming took off 0 bases at V and 0 bases at J, with 10 bases between the two ends. The CDR3 length is 15 residues. Looked up from germline, CDR1 is SGHRS and CDR2 is YFSETQ. CDR3 nucleotides: TGCGCCAGCAGCTTGGAAGCTATCCTCTCCTACGAGCAGTACTTC. It translates to CASSLEAILSYEQYF.

The rearrangement uses TRBV12-5 and TRBJ2-1; no reliable D call. CDR3 size: 12 residues. Germline V lookup: CDR1 LGHNT, CDR2 FRNRAP. Deletions cut 5 bases from V and 9 bases from J, with 11 bases between. CDR3 DNA: TGTGCTAGTGGTCAACGACTGAGTGAGCAGTTCTTC. Its protein is CASGQRLSEQFF.

This clonotype turned up a few times. The chain uses TRBV24-1 and TRBJ2-5, with 8 bases identical to TRBD2. CDR1 and CDR2 (germline): KGHDR, SFDVKD. J lost 3 bases, V lost 5 bases, and 16 bases had no gene match. The CDR3 covers 18 residues. CDR3 sequence (DNA): TGTGCCACCAGTGCAAGTCGGGGGCGGGGGGTCAACGAAGAGACCCAGTACTTC. Its translation: CATSASRGRGVNEETQYF.

Many counts were recorded for this clonotype. This chain uses TRBV6-1 with TRBJ2-1; D not certain. The CDR3 is made up of 12 amino acids. Germline CDR1 MNHNS, CDR2 SASEGT. Trimming cost V 7 bases and J 5 bases, with 9 bases left between them. The DNA of the CDR3 is TGTGCCAGCAAGGCAGTAAACAATGAGCAGTTCTTC. This gives the protein CASKAVNNEQFF.

This clonotype was recorded a few times. This chain uses TRBV13 with TRBJ2-7, with TRBD2 identical over 8 bases. The germline V gene encodes CDR1 PRHDT and CDR2 FYEKMQ (reference sequence). CDR3 length: 16 residues. J lost 0 bases, V lost 5 bases, and 9 bases had no gene match. The CDR3 spells CASSPGLAGRSYEQYF. The CDR3 DNA follows: TGTGCCAGCAGCCCAGGTCTAGCGGGCCGCTCCTACGAGCAGTACTTC.

The chain combines TRBV6-1 with TRBJ2-1; D unresolved. Germline loops: CDR1 MNHNS, CDR2 SASEGT. Trimming took off 4 bases at V and 8 bases at J, with 9 bases between the two ends. The CDR3 length is 12 residues. In DNA form, the CDR3 reads TGTGCCAGCAGTGCATCGGTGGATGAGCAGTTCTTC. Translation gives CASSASVDEQFF.

This clonotype was seen only a few times. CDR3 bases: TGTGCCAGCAGCTTGGGGACTAGCGGGGGGCCCTTGAGAGAGACCCAGTACTTC. Translated, it gives CASSLGTSGGPLRETQYF. This sequence joins TRBV11-2 and TRBJ2-5, with 15 positions matching TRBD2. V shed 3 bases, J shed 4 bases, and the junction held 9 bases outside the gene matches. The CDR3 contains 18 residues. Germline V lookup: CDR1 SGHAT, CDR2 FQNNGV.

The chain carries TRBV29-1 and TRBJ2-7, with TRBD1 matching 8 bases. The CDR3 runs to 11 residues. The ends lost 7 bases at V and 5 bases at J; junction bases unmatched: 4. The germline V gene encodes CDR1 SQVTM and CDR2 ANQGSEA. The CDR3 nucleotides are TGCAGCGGTGAGACAGGGGACGAGCAGTACTTC. It encodes CSGETGDEQYF.

The rearrangement uses TRBV10-3 and TRBJ2-3; 8 bases match TRBD2. The CDR3 has 17 amino acids. Germline V CDR1 and CDR2: ENHRY, SYGVKD. This chain's CDR3 is CSISETPGTRGADTQYF. In DNA form, the CDR3 reads TGTAGCATCAGTGAAACCCCCGGGACTAGGGGGGCAGATACGCAGTATTTT.

This chain joins TRBV5-6 and TRBJ2-1; 8 bases align to TRBD2. Germline V gives CDR1 SGHDT, CDR2 YYEEEE. The J segment lost 1 base and the V segment lost 4 bases, leaving 7 bases of the junction unmatched. CDR3 length: 16 residues. Here the CDR3 reads CASSVLAVVSYNEQFF. For the CDR3, the DNA is TGTGCCAGCAGCGTACTAGCGGTGGTTTCCTACAATGAGCAGTTCTTC.